This TCR beta chain emerged from a study of blood T cell repertoires in COVID-19. As for the study in general: Both acute and convalescent COVID-19 samples were obtained from the United States, Italy and Spain.

Germline V lookup: CDR1 SGHTA, CDR2 FQGNSA. The CDR3 sequence is 14 residues long. V shed 1 base and J shed 5 bases, with 11 bases lying between them. TCRdb's table, derived via immunoSEQ multiplex PCR, lists solely in-frame clones and lacks some. The sample lists roughly 360,000 clones, roughly 90% seen once, with roughly 0.97% in the top ten. The chain combines TRBV7-2 with TRBJ2-5; D possibly corresponds to TRBD1 (6 bases). Specimen: PBMCs or T cells enriched from blood (not recorded which). This clonotype originated in a woman aged 25 to 45 with acute COVID-19. The CDR3 DNA reads TGTGCCAGCAGCTTAGGTGGGGGCCGGGAGACCCAGTACTTC. It yields the protein CASSLGGGRETQYF.